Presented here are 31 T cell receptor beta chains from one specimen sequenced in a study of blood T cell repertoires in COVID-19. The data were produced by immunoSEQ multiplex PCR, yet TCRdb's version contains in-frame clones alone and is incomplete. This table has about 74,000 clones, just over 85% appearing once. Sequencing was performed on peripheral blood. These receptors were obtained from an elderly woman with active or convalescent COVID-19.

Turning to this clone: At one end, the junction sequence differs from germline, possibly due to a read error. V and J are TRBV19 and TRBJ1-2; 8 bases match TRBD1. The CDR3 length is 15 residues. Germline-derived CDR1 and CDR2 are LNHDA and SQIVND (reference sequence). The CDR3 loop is CASSLDRTGSTGYTF. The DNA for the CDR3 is TGTGCCAGTAGTCTAGACCGGACAGGGTCAACCGGCTACACCTTC.

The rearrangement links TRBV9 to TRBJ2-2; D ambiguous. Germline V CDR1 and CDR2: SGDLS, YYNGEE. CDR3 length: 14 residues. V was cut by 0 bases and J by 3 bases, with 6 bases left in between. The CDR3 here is CASSVASYTGELFF. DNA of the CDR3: TGTGCCAGCAGCGTAGCTTCCTACACCGGGGAGCTGTTTTTT. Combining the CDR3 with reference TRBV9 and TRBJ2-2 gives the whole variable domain DSGVTQTPKHLITATGQRVTLRCSPRSGDLSVYWYQQSLDQGLQFLIQYYNGEERAKGNILERFSAQQFPDLHSELNLSSLELGDSALYFCASSVASYTGELFFGEGSRLTVL.

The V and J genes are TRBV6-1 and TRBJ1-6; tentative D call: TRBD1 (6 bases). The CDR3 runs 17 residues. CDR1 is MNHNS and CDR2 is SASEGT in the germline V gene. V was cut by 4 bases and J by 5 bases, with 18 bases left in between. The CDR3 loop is CASSANRDKPNNSPLHF. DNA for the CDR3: TGTGCCAGCAGTGCCAACCGGGACAAGCCAAATAATTCACCCCTCCACTTT.

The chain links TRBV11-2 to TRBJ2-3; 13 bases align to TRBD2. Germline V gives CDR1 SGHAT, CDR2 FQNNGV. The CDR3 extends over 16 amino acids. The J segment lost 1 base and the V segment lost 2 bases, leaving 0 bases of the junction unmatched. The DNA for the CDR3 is TGTGCCAGCAGCTTAACTAGCGGGGGGGGCACAGATACGCAGTATTTT. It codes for CASSLTSGGGTDTQYF.

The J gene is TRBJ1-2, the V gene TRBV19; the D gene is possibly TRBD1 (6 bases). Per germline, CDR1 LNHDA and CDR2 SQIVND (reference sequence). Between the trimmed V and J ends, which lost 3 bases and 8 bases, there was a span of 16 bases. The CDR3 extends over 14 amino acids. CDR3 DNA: TGTGCCAGTAGTATGAAGGGGGAAGTGAGAGGCTACACCTTC. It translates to CASSMKGEVRGYTF. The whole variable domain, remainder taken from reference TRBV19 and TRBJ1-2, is DGGITQSPKYLFRKEGQNVTLSCEQNLNHDAMYWYRQDPGQGLRLIYYSQIVNDFQKGDIAEGYSVSREKKESFPLTVTSAQKNPTAFYLCASSMKGEVRGYTFGSGTRLTVV.

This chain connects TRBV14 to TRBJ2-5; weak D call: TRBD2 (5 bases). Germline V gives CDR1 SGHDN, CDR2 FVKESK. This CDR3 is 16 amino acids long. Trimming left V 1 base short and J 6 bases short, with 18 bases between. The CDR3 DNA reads TGTGCCAGCAGCCAAGGGCCCATGGCCCGAGGGAAGACCCAGTACTTC. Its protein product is CASSQGPMARGKTQYF.

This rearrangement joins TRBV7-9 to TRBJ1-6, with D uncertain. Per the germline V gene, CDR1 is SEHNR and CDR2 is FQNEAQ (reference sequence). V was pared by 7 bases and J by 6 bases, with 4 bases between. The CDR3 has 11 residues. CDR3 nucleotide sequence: TGTGCCAGCACCCTTAATTCACCCCTCCACTTT. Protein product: CASTLNSPLHF.

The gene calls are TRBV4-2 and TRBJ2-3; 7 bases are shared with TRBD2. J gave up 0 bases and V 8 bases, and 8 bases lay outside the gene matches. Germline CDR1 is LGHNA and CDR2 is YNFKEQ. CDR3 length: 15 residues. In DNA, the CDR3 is TGTGCCAGCGGGGGGGTCGGTCCTAGCACAGATACGCAGTATTTT. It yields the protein CASGGVGPSTDTQYF.

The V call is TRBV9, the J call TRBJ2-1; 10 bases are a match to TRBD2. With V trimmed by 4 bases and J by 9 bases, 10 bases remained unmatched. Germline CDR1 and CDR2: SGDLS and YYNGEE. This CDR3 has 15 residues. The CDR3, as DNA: TGTGCCAGCAGCCCCCAGGGGCTAGCGGGAGTTGAGCAGTTCTTC. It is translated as CASSPQGLAGVEQFF.

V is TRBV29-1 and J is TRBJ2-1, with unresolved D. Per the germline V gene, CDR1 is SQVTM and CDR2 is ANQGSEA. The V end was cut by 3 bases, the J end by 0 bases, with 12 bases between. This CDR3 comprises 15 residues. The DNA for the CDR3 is TGCAGCGTTGATAACCAGGTGAGCTCCTACAATGAGCAGTTCTTC. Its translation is CSVDNQVSSYNEQFF.

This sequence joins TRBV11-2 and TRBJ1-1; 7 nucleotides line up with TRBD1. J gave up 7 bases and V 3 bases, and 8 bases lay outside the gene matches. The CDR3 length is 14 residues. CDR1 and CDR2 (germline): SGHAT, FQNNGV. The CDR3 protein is CASSFVQGDGEAFF. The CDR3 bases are TGTGCCAGCAGCTTTGTGCAGGGGGATGGTGAAGCTTTCTTT. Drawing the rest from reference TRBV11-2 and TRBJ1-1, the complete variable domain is EAGVAQSPRYKIIEKRQSVAFWCNPISGHATLYWYQQILGQGPKLLIQFQNNGVVDDSQLPKDRFSAERLKGVDSTLKIQPAKLEDSAVYLCASSFVQGDGEAFFGQGTRLTVV.

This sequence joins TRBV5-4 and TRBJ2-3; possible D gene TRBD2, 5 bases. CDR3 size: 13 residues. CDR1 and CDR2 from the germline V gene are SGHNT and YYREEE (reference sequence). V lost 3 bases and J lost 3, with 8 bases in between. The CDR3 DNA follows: TGTGCCAGCAGCTCCCCGGGGACAGATACGCAGTATTTT. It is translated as CASSSPGTDTQYF.

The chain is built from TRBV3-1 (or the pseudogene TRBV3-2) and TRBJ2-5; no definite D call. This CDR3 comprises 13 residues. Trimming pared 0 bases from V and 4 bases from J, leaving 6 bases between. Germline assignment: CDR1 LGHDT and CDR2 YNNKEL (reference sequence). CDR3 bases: TGTGCCAGCAGCCAAGACTCGGGAGAGACCCAGTACTTC. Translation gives CASSQDSGETQYF.

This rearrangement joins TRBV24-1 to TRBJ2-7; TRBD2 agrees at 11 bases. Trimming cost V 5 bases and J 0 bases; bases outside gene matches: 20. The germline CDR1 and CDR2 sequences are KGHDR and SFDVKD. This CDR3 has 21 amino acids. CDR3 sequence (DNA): TGTGCCACCAGTGGCCTCTACCTAACTAGCGGGAGTTCCCAAAGCTCCTACGAGCAGTACTTC. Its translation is CATSGLYLTSGSSQSSYEQYF.

CDR3 sequence: CASSLSGTVPRGYTF. Written as DNA, the CDR3 is TGTGCCAGCAGTTTATCGGGGACAGTGCCTAGGGGCTACACCTTC. V gene TRBV27 combines with J gene TRBJ1-2; 7 bases map to TRBD1. CDR1 and CDR2 from the germline V gene are MNHEY and SMNVEV (reference sequence). The CDR3 length is 15 residues. V trimming: 0 bases; J trimming: 8 bases; junction bases outside the gene matches: 9.

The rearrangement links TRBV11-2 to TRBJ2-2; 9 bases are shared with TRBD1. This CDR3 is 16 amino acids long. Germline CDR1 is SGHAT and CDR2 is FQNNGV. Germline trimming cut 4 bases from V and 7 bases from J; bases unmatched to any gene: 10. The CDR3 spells CASSYRDREGLGELFF. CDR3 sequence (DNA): TGTGCCAGCAGCTACCGGGACAGGGAAGGGCTCGGGGAGCTGTTTTTT.

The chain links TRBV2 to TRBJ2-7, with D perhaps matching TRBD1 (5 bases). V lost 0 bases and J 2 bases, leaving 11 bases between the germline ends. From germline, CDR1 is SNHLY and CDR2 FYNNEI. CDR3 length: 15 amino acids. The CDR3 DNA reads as TGTGCCAGCAGTGAAGCGTGGGGCAAAACCTACGAGCAGTACTTC. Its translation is CASSEAWGKTYEQYF.

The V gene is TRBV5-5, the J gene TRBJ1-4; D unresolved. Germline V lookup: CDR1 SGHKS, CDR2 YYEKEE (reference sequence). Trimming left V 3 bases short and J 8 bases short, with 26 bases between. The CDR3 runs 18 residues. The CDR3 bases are TGTGCCAGCAGCTGGAGGGAACGAACTCCGAATATTCAGGAAAAACTGTTTTTT. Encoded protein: CASSWRERTPNIQEKLFF.

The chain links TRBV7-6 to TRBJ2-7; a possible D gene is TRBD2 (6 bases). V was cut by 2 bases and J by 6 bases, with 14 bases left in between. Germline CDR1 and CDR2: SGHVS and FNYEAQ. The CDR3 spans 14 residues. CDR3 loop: CASSLSGLTLEQYF. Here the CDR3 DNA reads TGTGCCAGCAGCTTATCGGGACTCACCCTCGAGCAGTACTTC.

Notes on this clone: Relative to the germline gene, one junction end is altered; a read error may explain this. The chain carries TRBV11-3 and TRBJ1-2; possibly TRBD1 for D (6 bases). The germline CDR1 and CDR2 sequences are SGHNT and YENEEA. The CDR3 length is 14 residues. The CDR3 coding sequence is TGTGCCAGCAGCTTAGGTCAAAAGCAGGGGCCAATCCTCTTC. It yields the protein CASSLGQKQGPILF. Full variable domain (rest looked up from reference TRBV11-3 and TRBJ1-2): EAGVVQSPRYKIIEKKQPVAFWCNPISGHNTLYWYLQNLGQGPELLIRYENEEAVDDSQLPKDRFSAERLKGVDSTLKIQPAELGDSAVYLCASSLGQKQGPILFGSGTRLTVV.

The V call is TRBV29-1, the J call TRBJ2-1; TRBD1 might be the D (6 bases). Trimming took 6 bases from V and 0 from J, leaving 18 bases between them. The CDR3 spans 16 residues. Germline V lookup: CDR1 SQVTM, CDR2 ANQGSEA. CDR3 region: CSVSDSRKASYNEQFF. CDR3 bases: TGCAGCGTCTCGGACAGCCGAAAAGCCTCCTACAATGAGCAGTTCTTC.

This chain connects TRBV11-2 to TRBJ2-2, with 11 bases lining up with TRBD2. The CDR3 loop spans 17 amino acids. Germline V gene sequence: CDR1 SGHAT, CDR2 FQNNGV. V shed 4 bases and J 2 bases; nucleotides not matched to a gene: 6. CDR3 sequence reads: CASSYGTSGFNTGELFF. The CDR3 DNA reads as TGTGCCAGCAGCTACGGGACTAGCGGCTTCAACACCGGGGAGCTGTTTTTT.

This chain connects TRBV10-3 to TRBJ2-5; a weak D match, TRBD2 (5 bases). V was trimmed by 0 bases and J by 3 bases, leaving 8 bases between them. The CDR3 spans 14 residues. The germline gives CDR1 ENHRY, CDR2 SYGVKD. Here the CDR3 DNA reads TGTGCCATCAGTGAGTCTGGAGCGGAAGAGACCCAGTACTTC. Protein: CAISESGAEETQYF.

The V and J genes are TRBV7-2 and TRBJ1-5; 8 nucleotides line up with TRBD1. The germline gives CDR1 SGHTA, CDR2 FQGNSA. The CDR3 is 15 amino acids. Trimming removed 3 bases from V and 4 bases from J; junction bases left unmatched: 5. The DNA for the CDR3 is TGTGCCAGCAGCTTCGGACAGGGACGGAATCAGCCCCAGCATTTT. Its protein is CASSFGQGRNQPQHF.

CDR3 region: CASSLIASPGEQYF. CDR3 in DNA: TGTGCCAGCAGCTTGATCGCCAGCCCGGGGGAGCAGTACTTC. The chain employs TRBV5-8 and TRBJ2-7; D perhaps matches TRBD2 (5 bases). The CDR3 runs 14 residues. Germline lookup yields CDR1 SGHTS and CDR2 YDEGEE. Trimming took 1 base from V and 7 from J, leaving 15 bases between them. The full variable domain, rest sourced from reference TRBV5-8 and TRBJ2-7, is EAGVTQSPTHLIKTRGQQATLRCSPISGHTSVYWYQQALGLGLQFLLWYDEGEERNRGNFPPRFSGRQFPNYSSELNVNALELEDSALYLCASSLIASPGEQYFGPGTRLTVT.

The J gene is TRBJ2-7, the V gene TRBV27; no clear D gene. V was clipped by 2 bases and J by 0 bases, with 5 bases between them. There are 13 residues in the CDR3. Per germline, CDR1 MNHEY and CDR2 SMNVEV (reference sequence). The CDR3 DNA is TGTGCCAGCAGTTTAACTTTCTCCTACGAGCAGTACTTC. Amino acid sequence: CASSLTFSYEQYF.

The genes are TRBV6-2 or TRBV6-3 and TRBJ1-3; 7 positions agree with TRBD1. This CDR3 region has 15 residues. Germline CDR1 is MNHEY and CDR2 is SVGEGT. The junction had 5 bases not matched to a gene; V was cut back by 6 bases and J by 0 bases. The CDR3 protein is CASSLDRDSGNTIYF. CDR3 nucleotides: TGTGCCAGCAGCCTCGACAGGGACTCTGGAAACACCATATATTTT.

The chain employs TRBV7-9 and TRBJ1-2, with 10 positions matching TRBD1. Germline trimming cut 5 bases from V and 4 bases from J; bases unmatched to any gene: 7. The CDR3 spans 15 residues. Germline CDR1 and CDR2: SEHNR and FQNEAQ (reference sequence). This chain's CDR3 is CASSTSTGGGYGYTF. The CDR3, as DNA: TGTGCCAGCAGCACCTCGACAGGGGGCGGCTATGGCTACACCTTC.

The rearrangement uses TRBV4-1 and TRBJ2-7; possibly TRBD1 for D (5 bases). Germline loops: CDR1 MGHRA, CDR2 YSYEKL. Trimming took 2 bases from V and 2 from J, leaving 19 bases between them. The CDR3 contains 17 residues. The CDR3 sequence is CASSQPTRGRATYEQYF. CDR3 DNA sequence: TGCGCCAGCAGCCAACCGACAAGGGGAAGGGCGACCTACGAGCAGTACTTC.

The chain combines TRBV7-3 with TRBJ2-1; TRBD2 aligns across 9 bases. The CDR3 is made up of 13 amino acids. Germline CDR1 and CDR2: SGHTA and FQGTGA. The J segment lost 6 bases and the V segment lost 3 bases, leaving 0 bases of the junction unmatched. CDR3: CASSLGLANEQFF. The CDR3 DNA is TGTGCCAGCAGCTTGGGACTAGCCAATGAGCAGTTCTTC.

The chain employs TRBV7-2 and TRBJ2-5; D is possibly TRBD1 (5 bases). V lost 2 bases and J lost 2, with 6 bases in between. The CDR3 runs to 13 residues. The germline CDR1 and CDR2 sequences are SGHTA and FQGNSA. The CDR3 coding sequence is TGTGCCAGCAGCTTACAGGGACAAGAGACCCAGTACTTC. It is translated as CASSLQGQETQYF. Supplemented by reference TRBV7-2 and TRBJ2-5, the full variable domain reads GAGVSQSPSNKVTEKGKDVELRCDPISGHTALYWYRQSLGQGLEFLIYFQGNSAPDKSGLPSDRFSAERTGGSVSTLTIQRTQQEDSAVYLCASSLQGQETQYFGPGTRLLVL.